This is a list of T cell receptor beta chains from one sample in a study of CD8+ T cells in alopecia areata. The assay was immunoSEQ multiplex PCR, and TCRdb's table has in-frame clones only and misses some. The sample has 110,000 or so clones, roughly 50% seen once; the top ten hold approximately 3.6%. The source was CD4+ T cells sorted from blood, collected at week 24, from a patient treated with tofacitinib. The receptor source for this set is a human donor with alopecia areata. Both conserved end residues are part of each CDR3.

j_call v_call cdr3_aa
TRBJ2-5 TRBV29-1 CSVSGLAEETQYF
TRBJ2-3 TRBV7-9 CASSQTGGAGTDTQYF
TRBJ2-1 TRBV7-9 CASSVDRSYNEQFF
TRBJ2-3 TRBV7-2 CASSSRTDTQYF
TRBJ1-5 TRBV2 CASSRAGYSNQPQHF
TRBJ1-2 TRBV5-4 CASSLVGGLYGYTF
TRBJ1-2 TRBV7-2 CASSNLRGYTF
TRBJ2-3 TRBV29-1 CSVTGTSIPDTQYF
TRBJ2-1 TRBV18 CASSPPGVTRWNEQFF
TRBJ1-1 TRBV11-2 CASSSTFQGAAFF
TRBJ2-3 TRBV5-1 CASSLAQELDTQYF
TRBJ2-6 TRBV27 CASTQTGANVLTF
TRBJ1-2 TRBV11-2 CASSLVGVVSDGYTF
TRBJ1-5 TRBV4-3 CASIGQDHSNQPQHF
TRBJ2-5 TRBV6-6 CASSYPFETQYF
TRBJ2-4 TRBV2 CASSGGTSVGNIQYF
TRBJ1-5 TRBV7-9 CASSPNRNQPQHF
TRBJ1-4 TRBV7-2 CASSPLGGGEKLFF
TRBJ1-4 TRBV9 CASSRATNEKLFF
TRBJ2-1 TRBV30 CAWSVRDWYSYNEQFF
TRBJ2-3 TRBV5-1 CASSLGDRDTDTQYF
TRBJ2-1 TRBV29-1 CSVTGPSSHNEQFF
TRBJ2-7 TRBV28 CASSRPFEQYF
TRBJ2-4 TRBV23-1 CASSPPWAYRGIQYF
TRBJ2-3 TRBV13 CANTVRGVDTQYF